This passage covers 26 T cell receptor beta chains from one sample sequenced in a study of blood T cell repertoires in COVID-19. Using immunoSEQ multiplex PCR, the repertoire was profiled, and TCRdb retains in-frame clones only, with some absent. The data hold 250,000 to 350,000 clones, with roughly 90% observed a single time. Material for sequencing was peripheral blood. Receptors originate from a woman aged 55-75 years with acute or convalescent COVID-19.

The CDR3 protein is CSVTPTGLEYGYTF. The CDR3 coding sequence is TGCAGCGTTACTCCCACAGGGTTAGAGTATGGCTACACCTTC. V and J are TRBV29-1 and TRBJ1-2; perhaps TRBD1 as D (6 bases). The CDR3 extends over 14 amino acids. CDR1 is SQVTM and CDR2 is ANQGSEA in the germline V gene. The V end lost 5 bases, the J end lost 5 bases, and 18 bases lay between the germline ends.

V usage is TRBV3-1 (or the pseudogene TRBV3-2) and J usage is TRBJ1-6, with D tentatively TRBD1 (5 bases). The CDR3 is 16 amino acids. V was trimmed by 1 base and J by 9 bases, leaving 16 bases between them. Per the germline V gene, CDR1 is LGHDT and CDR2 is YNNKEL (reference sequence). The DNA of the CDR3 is TGTGCCAGCAGCCAAGTACCCTCAGGGATAGGTTCACCCCTCCACTTT. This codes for CASSQVPSGIGSPLHF.

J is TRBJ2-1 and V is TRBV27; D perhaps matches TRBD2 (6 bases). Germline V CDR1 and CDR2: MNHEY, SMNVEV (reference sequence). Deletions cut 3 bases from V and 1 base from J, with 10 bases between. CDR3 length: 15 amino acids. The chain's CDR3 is CASSFSGRSYNEQFF. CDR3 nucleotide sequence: TGTGCCAGCAGTTTTTCTGGGAGGTCCTACAATGAGCAGTTCTTC.

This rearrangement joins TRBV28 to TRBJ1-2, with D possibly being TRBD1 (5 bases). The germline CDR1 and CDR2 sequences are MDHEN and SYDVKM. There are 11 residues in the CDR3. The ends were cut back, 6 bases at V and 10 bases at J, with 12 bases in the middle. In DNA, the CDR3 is TGTGCCAGCAGAACACAGGTGACCTACACCTTC. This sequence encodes CASRTQVTYTF.

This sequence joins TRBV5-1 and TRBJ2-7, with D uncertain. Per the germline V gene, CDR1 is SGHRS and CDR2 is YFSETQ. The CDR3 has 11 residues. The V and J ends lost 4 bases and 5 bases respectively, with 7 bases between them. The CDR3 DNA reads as TGCGCCAGCAGCCTGTCCCACGAGCAGTACTTC. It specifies CASSLSHEQYF.

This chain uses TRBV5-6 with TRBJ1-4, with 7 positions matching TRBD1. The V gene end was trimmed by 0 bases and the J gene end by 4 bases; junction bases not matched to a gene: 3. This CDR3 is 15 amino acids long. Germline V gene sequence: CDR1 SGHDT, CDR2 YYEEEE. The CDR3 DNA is TGTGCCAGCAGCTTGGTGGACAGGCATAATGAAAAACTGTTTTTT. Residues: CASSLVDRHNEKLFF.

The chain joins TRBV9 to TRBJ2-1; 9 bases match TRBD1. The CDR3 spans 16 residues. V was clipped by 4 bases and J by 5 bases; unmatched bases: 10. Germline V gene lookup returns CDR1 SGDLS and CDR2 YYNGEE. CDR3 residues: CASSSTWGTGHNEQFF. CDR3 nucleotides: TGTGCCAGCAGCTCCACCTGGGGGACAGGGCACAATGAGCAGTTCTTC.

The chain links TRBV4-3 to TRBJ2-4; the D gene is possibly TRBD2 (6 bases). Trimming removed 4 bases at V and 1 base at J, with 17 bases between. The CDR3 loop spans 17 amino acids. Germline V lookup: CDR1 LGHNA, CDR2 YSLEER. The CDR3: CASSPEWGGRAKNIQYF. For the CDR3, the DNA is TGCGCCAGCAGCCCTGAGTGGGGAGGACGGGCCAAAAACATTCAGTACTTC.

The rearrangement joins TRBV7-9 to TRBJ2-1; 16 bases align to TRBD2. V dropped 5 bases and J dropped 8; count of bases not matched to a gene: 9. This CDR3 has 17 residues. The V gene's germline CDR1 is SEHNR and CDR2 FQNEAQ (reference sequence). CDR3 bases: TGTGCCAGCAGCCCGGGGACTAGCGGGGGGGCATTTGATGAGCAGTTCTTC. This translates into CASSPGTSGGAFDEQFF.

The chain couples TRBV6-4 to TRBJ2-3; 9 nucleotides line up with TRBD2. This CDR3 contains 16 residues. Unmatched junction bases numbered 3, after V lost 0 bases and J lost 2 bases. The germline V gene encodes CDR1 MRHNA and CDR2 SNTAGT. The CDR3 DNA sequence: TGTGCCAGCAGTGACTCAGCGGGGGGCCTCACAGATACGCAGTATTTT. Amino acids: CASSDSAGGLTDTQYF.

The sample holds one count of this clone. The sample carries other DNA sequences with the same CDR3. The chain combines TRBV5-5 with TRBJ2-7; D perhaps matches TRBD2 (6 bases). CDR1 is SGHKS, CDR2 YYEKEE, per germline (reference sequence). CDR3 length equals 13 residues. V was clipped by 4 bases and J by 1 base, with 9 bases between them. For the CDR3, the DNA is TGTGCCAGCAGCCCACTAGCATCCTACGAGCAGTACTTC. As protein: CASSPLASYEQYF.

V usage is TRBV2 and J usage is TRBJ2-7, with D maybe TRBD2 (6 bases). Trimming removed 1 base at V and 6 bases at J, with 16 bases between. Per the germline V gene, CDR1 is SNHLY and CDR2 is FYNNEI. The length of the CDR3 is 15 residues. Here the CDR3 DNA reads TGTGCCAGCAGTGAAGGGAGGGGTCGGGGCTCCGAGCAGTACTTC. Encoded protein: CASSEGRGRGSEQYF.

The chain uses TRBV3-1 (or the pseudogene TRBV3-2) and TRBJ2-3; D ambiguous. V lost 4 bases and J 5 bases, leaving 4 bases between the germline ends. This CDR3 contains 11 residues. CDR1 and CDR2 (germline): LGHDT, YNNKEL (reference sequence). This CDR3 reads CASSLQDTQYF. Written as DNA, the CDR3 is TGTGCCAGCAGCCTCCAAGATACGCAGTATTTT.

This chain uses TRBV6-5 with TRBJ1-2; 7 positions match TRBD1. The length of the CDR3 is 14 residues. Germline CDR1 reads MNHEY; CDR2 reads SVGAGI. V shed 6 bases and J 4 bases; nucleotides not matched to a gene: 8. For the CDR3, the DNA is TGTGCCAGCAGGACTAGGGACAGCGGCTATGGCTACACCTTC. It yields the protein CASRTRDSGYGYTF.

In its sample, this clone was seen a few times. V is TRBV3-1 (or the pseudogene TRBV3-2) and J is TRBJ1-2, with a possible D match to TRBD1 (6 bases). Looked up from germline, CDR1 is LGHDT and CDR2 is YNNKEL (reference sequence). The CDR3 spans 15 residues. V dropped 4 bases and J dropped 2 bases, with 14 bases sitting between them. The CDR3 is CASSPYGGPNYGYTF. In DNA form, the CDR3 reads TGTGCCAGCAGCCCTTACGGGGGGCCCAACTATGGCTACACCTTC.

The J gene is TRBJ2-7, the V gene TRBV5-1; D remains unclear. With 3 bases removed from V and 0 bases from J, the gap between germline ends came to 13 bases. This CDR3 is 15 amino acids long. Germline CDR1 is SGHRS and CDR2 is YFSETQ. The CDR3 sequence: CASSYDQERSYEQYF. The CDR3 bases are TGCGCCAGCAGCTATGACCAAGAGCGCTCCTACGAGCAGTACTTC.

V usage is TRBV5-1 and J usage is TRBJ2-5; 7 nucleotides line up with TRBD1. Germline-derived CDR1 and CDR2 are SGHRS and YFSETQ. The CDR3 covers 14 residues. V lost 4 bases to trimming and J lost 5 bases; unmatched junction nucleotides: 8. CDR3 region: CASSPGQSDETQYF. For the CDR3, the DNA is TGCGCCAGCAGCCCGGGACAGTCCGATGAGACCCAGTACTTC.

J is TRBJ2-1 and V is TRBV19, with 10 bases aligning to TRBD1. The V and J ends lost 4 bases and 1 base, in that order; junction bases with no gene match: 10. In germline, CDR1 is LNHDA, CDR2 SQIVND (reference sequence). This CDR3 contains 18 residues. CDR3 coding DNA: TGTGCCAGTAGTACCCTCATCCTGGGACAGGGGTCCTACAATGAGCAGTTCTTC. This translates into CASSTLILGQGSYNEQFF. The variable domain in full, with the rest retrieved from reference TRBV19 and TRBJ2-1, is DGGITQSPKYLFRKEGQNVTLSCEQNLNHDAMYWYRQDPGQGLRLIYYSQIVNDFQKGDIAEGYSVSREKKESFPLTVTSAQKNPTAFYLCASSTLILGQGSYNEQFFGPGTRLTVL.

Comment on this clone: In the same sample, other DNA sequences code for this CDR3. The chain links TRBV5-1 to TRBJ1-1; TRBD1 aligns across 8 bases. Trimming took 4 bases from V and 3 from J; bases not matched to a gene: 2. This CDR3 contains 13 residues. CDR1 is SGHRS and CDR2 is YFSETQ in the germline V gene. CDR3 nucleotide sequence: TGCGCCAGCAGCCCGGGACAGGACACTGAAGCTTTCTTT. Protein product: CASSPGQDTEAFF. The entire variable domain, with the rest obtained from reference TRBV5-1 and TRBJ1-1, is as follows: KAGVTQTPRYLIKTRGQQVTLSCSPISGHRSVSWYQQTPGQGLQFLFEYFSETQRNKGNFPGRFSGRQFSNSRSEMNVSTLELGDSALYLCASSPGQDTEAFFGQGTRLTVV.

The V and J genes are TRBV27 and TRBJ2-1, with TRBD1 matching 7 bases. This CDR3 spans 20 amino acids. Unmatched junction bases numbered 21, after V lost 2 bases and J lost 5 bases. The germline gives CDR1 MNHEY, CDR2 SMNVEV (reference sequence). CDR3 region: CASSLIRQGIKGPENNEQFF. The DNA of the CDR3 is TGTGCCAGCAGTTTAATAAGACAGGGAATTAAGGGCCCTGAAAACAATGAGCAGTTCTTC.

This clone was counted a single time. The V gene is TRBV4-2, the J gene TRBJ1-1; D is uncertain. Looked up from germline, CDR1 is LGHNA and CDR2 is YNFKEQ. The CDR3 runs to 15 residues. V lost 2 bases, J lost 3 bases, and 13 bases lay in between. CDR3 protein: CASSQSFTADTEAFF. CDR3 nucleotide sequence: TGTGCCAGCAGCCAATCTTTCACAGCCGACACTGAAGCTTTCTTT.

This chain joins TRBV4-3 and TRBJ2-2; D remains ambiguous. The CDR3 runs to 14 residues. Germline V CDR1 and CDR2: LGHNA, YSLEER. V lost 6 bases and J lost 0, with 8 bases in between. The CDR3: CASRILSNTGELFF. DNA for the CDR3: TGCGCCAGCAGGATACTATCGAACACCGGGGAGCTGTTTTTT.

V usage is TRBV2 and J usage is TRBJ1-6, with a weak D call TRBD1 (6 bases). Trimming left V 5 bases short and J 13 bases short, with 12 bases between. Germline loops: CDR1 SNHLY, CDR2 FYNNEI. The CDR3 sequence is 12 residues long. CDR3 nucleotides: TGTGCCAGCAGTTTCGACAGGTCTCCCCTCCACTTT. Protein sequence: CASSFDRSPLHF.

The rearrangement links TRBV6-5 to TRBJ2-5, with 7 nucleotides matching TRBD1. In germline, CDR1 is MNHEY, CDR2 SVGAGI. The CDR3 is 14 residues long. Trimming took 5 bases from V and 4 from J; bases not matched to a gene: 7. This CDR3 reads CASSINRGRETQYF. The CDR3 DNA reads TGTGCCAGCAGTATTAACAGGGGCCGAGAGACCCAGTACTTC.

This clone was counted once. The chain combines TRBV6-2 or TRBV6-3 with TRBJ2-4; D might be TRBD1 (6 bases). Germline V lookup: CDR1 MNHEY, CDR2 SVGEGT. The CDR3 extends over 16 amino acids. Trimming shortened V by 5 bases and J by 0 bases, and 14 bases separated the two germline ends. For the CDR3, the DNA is TGTGCCAGCAGTCCAGCAGGGGTCTTAGCCAAAAACATTCAGTACTTC. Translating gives CASSPAGVLAKNIQYF.

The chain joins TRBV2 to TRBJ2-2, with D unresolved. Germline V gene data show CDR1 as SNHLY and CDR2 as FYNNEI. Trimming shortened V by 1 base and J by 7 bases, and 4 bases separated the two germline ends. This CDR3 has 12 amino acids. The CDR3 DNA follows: TGTGCCAGCAGTGAAGTCATCGGGGAGCTGTTTTTT. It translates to CASSEVIGELFF.